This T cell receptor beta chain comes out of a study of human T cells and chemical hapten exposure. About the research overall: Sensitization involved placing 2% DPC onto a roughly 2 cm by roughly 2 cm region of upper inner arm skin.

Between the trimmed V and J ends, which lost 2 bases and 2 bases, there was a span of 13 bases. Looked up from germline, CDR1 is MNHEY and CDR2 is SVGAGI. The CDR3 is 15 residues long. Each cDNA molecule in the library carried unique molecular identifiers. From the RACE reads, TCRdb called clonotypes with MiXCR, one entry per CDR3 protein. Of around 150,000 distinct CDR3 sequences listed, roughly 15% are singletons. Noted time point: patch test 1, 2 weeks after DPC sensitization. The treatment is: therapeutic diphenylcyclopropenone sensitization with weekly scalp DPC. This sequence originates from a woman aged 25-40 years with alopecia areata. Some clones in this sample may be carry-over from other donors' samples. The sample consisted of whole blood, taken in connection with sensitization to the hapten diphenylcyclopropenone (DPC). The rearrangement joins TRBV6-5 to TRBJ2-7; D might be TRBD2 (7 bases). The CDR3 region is CASSYGGGVTYEQYF. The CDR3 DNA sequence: TGTGCCAGCAGTTACGGCGGGGGCGTCACCTACGAGCAGTACTTC.